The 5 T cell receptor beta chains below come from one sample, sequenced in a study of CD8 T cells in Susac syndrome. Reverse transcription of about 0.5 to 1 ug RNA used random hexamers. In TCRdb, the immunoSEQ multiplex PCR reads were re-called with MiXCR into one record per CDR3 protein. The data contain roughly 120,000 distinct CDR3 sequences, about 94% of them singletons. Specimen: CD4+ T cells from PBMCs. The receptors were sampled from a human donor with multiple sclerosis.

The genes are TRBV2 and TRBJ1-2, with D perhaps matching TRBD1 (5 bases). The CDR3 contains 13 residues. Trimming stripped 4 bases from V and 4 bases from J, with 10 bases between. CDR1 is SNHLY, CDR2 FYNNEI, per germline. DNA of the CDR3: TGTGCCAGCAGTGGCAACAGGATCTATGGCTACACCTTC. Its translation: CASSGNRIYGYTF.

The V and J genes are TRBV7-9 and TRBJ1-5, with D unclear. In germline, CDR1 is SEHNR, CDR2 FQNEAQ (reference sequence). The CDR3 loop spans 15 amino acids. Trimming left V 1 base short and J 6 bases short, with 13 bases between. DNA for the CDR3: TGTGCCAGCAGCTTAGTTGAACTATCAGGTCAGCCCCAGCATTTT. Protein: CASSLVELSGQPQHF.

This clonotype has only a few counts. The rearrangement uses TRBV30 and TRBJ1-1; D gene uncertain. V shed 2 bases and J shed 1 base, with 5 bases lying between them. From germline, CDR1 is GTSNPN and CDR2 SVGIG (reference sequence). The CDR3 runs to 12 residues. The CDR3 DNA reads TGTGCCTGGAGTCGTCAGAACACTGAAGCTTTCTTT. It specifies CAWSRQNTEAFF.

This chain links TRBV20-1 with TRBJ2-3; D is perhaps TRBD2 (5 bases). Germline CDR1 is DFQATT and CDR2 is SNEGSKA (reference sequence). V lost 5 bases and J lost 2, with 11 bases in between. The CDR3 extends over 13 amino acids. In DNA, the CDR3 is TGCAGTGCTGCCGGGATGCTCACAGATACGCAGTATTTT. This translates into CSAAGMLTDTQYF.

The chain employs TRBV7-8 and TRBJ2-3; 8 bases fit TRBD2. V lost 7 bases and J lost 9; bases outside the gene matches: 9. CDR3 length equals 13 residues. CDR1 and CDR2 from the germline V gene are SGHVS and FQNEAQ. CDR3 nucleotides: TGTGCCAGCACCTCGCTTAGCGGGACAACGCAGTATTTT. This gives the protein CASTSLSGTTQYF. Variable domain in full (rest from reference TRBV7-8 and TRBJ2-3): GAGVSQSPRYKVAKRGQDVALRCDPISGHVSLFWYQQALGQGPEFLTYFQNEAQLDKSGLPSDRFFAERPEGSVSTLKIQRTQQEDSAVYLCASTSLSGTTQYFGPGTRLTVL.